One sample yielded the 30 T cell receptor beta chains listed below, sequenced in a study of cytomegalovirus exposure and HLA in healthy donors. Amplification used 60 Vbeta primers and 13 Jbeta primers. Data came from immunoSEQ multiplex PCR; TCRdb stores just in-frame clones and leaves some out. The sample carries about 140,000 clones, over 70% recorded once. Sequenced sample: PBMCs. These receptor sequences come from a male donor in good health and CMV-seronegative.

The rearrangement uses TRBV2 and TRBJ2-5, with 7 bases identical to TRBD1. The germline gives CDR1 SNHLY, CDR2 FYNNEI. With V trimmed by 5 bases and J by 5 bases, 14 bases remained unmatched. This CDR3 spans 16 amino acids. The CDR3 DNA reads TGTGCCAGCAGTAATACAGGGGTAGTATTGGAGGAGACCCAGTACTTC. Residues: CASSNTGVVLEETQYF.

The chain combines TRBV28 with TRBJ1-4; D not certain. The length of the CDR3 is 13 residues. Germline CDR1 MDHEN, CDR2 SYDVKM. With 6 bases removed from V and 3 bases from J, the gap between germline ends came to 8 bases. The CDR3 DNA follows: TGTGCCAGCAGCGTTGGCTCTAATGAAAAACTGTTTTTT. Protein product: CASSVGSNEKLFF. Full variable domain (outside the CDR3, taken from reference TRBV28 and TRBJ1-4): DVKVTQSSRYLVKRTGEKVFLECVQDMDHENMFWYRQDPGLGLRLIYFSYDVKMKEKGDIPEGYSVSREKKERFSLILESASTNQTSMYLCASSVGSNEKLFFGSGTQLSVL.

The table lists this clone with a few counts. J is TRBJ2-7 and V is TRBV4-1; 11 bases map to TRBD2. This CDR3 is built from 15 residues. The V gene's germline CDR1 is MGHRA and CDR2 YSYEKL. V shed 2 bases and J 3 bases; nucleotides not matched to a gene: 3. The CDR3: CASSQIAGGRYEQYF. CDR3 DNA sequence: TGCGCCAGCAGCCAAATAGCGGGGGGGCGCTACGAGCAGTACTTC.

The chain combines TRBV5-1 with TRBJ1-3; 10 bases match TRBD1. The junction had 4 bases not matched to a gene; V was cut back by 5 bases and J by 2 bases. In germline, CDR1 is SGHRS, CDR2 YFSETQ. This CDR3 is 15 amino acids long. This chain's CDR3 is CASRGQGVAGNTIYF. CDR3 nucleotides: TGCGCCAGCAGAGGACAGGGGGTCGCTGGAAACACCATATATTTT.

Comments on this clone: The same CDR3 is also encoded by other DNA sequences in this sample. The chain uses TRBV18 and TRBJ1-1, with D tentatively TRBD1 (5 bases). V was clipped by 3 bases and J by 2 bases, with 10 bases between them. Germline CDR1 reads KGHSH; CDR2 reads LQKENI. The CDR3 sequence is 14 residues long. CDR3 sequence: CASSPLGENTEAFF. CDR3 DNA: TGTGCCAGCTCACCTTTAGGGGAAAACACTGAAGCTTTCTTT.

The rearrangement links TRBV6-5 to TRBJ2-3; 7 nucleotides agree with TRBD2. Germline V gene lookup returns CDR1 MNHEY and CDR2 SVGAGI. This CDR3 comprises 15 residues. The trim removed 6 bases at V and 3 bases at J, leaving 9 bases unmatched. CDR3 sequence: CASRPRGGGTDTQYF. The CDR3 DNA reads TGTGCCAGCAGACCCCGTGGCGGGGGAACAGATACGCAGTATTTT.

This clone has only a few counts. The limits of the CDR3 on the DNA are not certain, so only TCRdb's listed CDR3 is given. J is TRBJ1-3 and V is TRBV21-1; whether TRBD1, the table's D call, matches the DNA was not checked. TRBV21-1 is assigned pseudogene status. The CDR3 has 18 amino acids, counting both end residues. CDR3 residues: CASSKVAGGAGAGNTIYF.

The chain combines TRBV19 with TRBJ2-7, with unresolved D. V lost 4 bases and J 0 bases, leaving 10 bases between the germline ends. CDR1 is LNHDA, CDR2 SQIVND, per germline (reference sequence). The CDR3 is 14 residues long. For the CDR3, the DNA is TGTGCCAGTAGTAAAACGAGGAGCTCCTACGAGCAGTACTTC. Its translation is CASSKTRSSYEQYF. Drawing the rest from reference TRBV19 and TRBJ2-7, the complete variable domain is DGGITQSPKYLFRKEGQNVTLSCEQNLNHDAMYWYRQDPGQGLRLIYYSQIVNDFQKGDIAEGYSVSREKKESFPLTVTSAQKNPTAFYLCASSKTRSSYEQYFGPGTRLTVT.

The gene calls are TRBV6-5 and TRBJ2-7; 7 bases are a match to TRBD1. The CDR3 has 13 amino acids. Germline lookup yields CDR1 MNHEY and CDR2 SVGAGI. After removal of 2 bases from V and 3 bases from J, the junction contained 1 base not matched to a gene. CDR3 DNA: TGTGCCAGCAGTTACCACAGGGGCTACGAGCAGTACTTC. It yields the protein CASSYHRGYEQYF.

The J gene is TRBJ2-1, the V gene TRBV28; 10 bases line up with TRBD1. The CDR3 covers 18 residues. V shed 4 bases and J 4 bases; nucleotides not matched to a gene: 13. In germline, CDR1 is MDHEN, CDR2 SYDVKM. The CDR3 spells CASSSLRVGTGDYNEQFF. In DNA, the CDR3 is TGTGCCAGCAGTTCACTCCGAGTGGGGACAGGGGATTACAATGAGCAGTTCTTC.

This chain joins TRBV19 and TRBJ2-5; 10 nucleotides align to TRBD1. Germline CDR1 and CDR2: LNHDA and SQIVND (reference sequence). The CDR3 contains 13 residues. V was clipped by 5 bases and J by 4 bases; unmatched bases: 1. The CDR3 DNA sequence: TGTGCCAGTAGTCGGGACAGGGGAGAGACCCAGTACTTC. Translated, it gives CASSRDRGETQYF.

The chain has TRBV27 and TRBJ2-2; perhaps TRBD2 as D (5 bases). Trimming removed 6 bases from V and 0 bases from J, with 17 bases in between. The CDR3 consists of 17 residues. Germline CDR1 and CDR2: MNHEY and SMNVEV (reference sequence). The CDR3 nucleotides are TGTGCCAGCAGGGTAGGTCGAGGGCAAGCGAACACCGGGGAGCTGTTTTTT. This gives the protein CASRVGRGQANTGELFF.

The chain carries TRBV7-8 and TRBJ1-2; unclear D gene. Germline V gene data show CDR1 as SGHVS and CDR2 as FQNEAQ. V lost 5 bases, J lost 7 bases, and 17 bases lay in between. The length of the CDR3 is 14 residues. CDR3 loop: CASSPGSTYTGYTF. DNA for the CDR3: TGTGCCAGCAGCCCCGGGTCTACCTATACTGGCTACACCTTC.

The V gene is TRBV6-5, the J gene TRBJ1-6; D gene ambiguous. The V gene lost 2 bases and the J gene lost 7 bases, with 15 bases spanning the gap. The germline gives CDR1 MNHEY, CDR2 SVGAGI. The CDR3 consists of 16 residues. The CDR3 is CASSYRTNRWNSPLHF. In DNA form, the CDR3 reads TGTGCCAGCAGTTACAGAACTAACCGTTGGAATTCACCCCTCCACTTT.

CDR3 sequence: CASSREEAGGFF. Written as DNA, the CDR3 is TGTGCCAGCAGCCGGGAGGAGGCAGGAGGGTTCTTC. This chain joins TRBV5-6 and TRBJ2-1; 7 bases line up with TRBD2. V dropped 4 bases and J dropped 15; count of bases not matched to a gene: 10. Germline V gene sequence: CDR1 SGHDT, CDR2 YYEEEE. The CDR3 has 12 residues.

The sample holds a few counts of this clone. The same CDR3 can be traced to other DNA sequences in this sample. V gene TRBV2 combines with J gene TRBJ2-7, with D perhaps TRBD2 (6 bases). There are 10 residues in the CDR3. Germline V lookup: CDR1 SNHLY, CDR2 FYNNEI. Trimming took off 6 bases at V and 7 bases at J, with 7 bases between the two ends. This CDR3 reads CASSAGEQYF. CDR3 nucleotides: TGTGCCAGCAGCGCGGGGGAGCAGTACTTC.

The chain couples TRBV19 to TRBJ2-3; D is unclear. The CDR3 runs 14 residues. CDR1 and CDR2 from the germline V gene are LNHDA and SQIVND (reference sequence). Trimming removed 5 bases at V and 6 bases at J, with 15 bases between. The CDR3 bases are TGTGCCAGTAGTTTCTCCCTCCTGCAGGATACGCAGTATTTT. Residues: CASSFSLLQDTQYF.

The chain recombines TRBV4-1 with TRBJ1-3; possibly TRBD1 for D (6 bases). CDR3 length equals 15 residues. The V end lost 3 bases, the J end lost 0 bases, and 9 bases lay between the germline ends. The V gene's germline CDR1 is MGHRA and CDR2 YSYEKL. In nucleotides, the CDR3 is TGCGCCAGCAGCCAGGACAGAGGCTCTGGAAACACCATATATTTT. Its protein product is CASSQDRGSGNTIYF.

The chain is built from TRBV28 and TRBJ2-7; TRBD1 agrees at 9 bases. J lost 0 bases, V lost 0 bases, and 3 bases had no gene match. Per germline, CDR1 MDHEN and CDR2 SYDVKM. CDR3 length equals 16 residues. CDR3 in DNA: TGTGCCAGCAGTTTATGGGGACAGGGCAACTCCTACGAGCAGTACTTC. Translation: CASSLWGQGNSYEQYF.

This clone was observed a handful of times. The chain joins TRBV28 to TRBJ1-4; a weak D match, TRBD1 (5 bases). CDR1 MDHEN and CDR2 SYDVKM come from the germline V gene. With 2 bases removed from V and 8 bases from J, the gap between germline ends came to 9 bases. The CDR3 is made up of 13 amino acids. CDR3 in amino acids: CASSLRTPEKLFF. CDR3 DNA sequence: TGTGCCAGCAGTTTACGGACACCGGAAAAACTGTTTTTT.

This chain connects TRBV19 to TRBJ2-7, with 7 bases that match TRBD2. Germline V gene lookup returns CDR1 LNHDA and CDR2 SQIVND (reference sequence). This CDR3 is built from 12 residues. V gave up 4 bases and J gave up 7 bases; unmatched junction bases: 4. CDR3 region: CASSREGSEQYF. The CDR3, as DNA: TGTGCCAGTAGTAGGGAGGGCTCGGAGCAGTACTTC.

CDR3 in amino acids: CASSIVSVSGYTF. CDR3 sequence (DNA): TGTGCCAGTAGTATAGTCTCCGTCTCTGGCTACACCTTC. The rearrangement joins TRBV19 to TRBJ1-2; D uncertain. CDR1 is LNHDA and CDR2 is SQIVND in the germline V gene (reference sequence). This CDR3 is built from 13 residues. The V end lost 1 base, the J end lost 7 bases, and 10 bases lay between the germline ends.

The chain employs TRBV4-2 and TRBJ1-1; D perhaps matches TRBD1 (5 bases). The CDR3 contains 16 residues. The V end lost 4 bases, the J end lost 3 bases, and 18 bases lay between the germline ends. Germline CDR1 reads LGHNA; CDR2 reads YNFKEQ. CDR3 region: CASSRSGSSGDTEAFF. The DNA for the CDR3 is TGTGCCAGCAGCCGATCCGGGTCCTCGGGGGACACTGAAGCTTTCTTT.

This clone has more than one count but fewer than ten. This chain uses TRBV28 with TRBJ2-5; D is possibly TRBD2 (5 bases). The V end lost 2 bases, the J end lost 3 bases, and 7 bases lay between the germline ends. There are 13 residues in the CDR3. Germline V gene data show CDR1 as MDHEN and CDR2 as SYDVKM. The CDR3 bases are TGTGCCAGCAGTTTAGGGCGGGAAGAGACCCAGTACTTC. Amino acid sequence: CASSLGREETQYF.

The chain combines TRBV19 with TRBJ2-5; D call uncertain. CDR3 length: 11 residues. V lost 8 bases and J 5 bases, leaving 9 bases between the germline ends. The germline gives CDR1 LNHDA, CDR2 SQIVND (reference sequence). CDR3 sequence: CASAAGETQYF. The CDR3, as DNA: TGTGCCAGTGCGGCCGGGGAGACCCAGTACTTC.

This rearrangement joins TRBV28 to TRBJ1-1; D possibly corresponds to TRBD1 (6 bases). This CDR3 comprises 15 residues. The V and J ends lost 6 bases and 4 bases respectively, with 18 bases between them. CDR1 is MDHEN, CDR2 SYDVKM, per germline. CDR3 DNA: TGTGCCAGCAGCGAGGTGGGGGCTCGAGGCACTGAAGCTTTCTTT. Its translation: CASSEVGARGTEAFF.

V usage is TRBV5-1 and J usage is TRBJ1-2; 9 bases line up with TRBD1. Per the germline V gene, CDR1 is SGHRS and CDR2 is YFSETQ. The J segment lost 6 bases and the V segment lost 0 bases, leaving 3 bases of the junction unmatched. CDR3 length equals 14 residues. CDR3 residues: CASSLGDREDGYTF. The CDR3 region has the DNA TGCGCCAGCAGCTTGGGGGACAGGGAGGATGGCTACACCTTC.

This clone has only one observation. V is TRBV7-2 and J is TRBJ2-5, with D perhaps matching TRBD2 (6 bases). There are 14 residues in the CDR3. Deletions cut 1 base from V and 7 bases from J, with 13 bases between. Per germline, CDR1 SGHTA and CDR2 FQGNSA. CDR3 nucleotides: TGTGCCAGCAGCTTAGGTGCGGCGCGGGGGACCCAGTACTTC. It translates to CASSLGAARGTQYF.

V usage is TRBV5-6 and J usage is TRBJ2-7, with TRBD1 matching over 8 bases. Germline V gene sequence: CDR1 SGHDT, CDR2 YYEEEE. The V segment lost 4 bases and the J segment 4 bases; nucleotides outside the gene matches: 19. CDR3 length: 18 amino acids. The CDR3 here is CASSELGMPGQVIYEQYF. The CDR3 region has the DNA TGTGCCAGCAGCGAACTGGGAATGCCGGGACAGGTAATATACGAGCAGTACTTC.

The CDR3 region has the DNA TGTGCCTGGGGGCGAGCACAGCCCCAGCATTTT. As protein: CAWGRAQPQHF. The chain uses TRBV30 and TRBJ1-5; D is uncertain. Trimming shortened V by 5 bases and J by 7 bases, and 9 bases separated the two germline ends. CDR1 is GTSNPN and CDR2 is SVGIG in the germline V gene (reference sequence). The CDR3 spans 11 residues.